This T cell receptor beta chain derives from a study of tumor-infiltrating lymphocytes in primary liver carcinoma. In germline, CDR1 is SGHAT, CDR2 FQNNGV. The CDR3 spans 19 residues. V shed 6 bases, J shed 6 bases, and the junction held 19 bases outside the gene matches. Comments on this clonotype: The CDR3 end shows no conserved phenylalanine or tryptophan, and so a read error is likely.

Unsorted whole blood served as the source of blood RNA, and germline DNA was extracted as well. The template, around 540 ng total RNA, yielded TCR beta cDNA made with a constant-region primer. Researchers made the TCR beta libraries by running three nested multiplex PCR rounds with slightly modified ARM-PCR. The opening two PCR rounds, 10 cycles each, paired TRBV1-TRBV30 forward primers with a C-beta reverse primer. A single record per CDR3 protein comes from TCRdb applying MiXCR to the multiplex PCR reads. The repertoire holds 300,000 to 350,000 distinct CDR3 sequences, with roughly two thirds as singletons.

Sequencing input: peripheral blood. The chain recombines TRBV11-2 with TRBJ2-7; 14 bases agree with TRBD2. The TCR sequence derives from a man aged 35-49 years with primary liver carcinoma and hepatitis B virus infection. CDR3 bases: TGTGCCAGCAGACCGATCGGGACTAGCGGGAGAAAGGAATCGGGCGAGCAGTACCTC. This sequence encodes CASRPIGTSGRKESGEQYL.